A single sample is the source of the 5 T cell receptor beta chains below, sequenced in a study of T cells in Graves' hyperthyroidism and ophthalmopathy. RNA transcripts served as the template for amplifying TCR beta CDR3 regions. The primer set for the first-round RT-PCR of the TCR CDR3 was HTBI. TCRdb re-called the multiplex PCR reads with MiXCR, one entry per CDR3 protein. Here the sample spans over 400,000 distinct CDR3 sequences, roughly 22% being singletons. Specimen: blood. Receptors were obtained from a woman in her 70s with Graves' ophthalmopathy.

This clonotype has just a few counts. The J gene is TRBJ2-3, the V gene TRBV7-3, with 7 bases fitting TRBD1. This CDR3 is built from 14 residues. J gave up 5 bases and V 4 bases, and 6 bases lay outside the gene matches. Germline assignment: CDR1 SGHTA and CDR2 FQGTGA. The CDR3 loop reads CASSSGQAGDTQYF. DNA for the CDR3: TGTGCCAGCAGCTCCGGACAGGCGGGAGATACGCAGTATTTT.

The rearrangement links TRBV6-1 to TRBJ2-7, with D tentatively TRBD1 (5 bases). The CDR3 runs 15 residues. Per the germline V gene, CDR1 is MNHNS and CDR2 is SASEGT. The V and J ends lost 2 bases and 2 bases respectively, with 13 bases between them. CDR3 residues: CASSEIGASPYEQYF. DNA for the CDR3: TGTGCCAGCAGTGAAATAGGGGCCTCCCCCTACGAGCAGTACTTC.

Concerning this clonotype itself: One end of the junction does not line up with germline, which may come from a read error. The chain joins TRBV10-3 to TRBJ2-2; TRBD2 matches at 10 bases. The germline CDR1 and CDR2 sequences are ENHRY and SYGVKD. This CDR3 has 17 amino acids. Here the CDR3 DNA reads TGTGCCATCAGTGCCCCCCTAGCGGGAGTGAGGAACGGGGAGCTGGTTTTT. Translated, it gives CAISAPLAGVRNGELVF.

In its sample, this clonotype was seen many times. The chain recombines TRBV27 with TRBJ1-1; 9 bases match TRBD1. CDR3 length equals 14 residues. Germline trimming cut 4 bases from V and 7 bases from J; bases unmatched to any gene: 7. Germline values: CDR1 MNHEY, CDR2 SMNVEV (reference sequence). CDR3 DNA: TGTGCCAGCAGTTACGGGACAGGGTCCCGTGAAGCTTTCTTT. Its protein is CASSYGTGSREAFF.

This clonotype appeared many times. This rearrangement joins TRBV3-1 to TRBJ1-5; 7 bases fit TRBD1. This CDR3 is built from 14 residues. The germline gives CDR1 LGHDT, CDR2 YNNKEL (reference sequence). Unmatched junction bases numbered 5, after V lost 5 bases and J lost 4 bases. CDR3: CASSYTGVNQPQHF. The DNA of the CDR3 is TGTGCCAGCAGCTACACAGGGGTGAATCAGCCCCAGCATTTT.